These 25 T cell receptor beta chains originate from one sample sequenced in a study of cytomegalovirus exposure and HLA in healthy donors. The PCR used 60 Vbeta and 13 Jbeta primers. Profiling relied on immunoSEQ multiplex PCR, and the TCRdb table lists in-frame clones only, not all of them. Among more than 150,000 clones listed, more than 60% were seen once. Sample: PBMCs. Source of these receptors: a woman aged 45-65 years in good health and CMV-seropositive.

In its sample, this clone was seen once. The J gene is TRBJ2-2, the V gene TRBV9; D is perhaps TRBD2 (5 bases). CDR1 is SGDLS and CDR2 is YYNGEE in the germline V gene. The CDR3 length is 14 residues. Trimming stripped 7 bases from V and 13 bases from J, with 23 bases between. The CDR3 protein is CASAPSGLSTRLFF. CDR3 nucleotide sequence: TGTGCCAGCGCCCCCTCCGGACTGTCGACGAGGCTGTTTTTT.

This chain links TRBV2 with TRBJ2-3, with D maybe TRBD2 (5 bases). The CDR3 contains 16 residues. CDR1 is SNHLY and CDR2 is FYNNEI in the germline V gene. The germline V and J ends were trimmed by 2 bases and 2 bases, with 14 bases remaining between them. The CDR3 region is CASSERTGKYTDTQYF. CDR3 in DNA: TGTGCCAGCAGTGAAAGGACTGGGAAATACACAGATACGCAGTATTTT.

The V call is TRBV6-1, the J call TRBJ2-1, with a possible D match to TRBD1 (6 bases). V lost 9 bases and J lost 15, with 18 bases in between. The germline V gene has CDR1 MNHNS and CDR2 SASEGT. The CDR3 totals 11 residues. The CDR3 bases are TGTGCCAGTGGACAGACCTTCCGCCGGTTCTTC. This encodes CASGQTFRRFF.

This rearrangement joins TRBV19 to TRBJ2-7; possibly TRBD1 for D (7 bases). V lost 4 bases, J lost 1 base, and 17 bases lay in between. Germline CDR1 and CDR2: LNHDA and SQIVND (reference sequence). This CDR3 has 16 residues. CDR3 loop: CASSNGQVGGSYEQYF. Written as DNA, the CDR3 is TGTGCCAGTAGTAACGGACAGGTCGGGGGTTCCTACGAGCAGTACTTC.

Comments on this clone: Relative to the germline gene, one junction end is altered; a read error may explain this. The V gene is TRBV7-7, the J gene TRBJ2-2, with D possibly being TRBD2 (6 bases). The CDR3 runs to 16 residues. CDR1 and CDR2 (germline): SSHAT, FNYEAQ (reference sequence). CDR3 region: CASSPGTGGNAGELFF. The DNA of the CDR3 is TGTGCTAGCAGCCCGGGAACAGGAGGGAACGCCGGGGAGCTGTTTTTT.

This chain joins TRBV18 and TRBJ2-5; 8 nucleotides agree with TRBD2. Germline assignment: CDR1 KGHSH and CDR2 LQKENI. V shed 2 bases, J shed 5 bases, and the junction held 4 bases outside the gene matches. The CDR3 loop spans 14 amino acids. In DNA, the CDR3 is TGTGCCAGCTCACCAGGTGCGGGGGGCGAGACCCAGTACTTC. Protein: CASSPGAGGETQYF.

The V call is TRBV5-1, the J call TRBJ2-3, with D possibly TRBD2 on 6 matching bases. V was shortened by 0 bases and J by 2 bases, with 13 bases between the two germline ends. This CDR3 spans 16 amino acids. Germline lookup yields CDR1 SGHRS and CDR2 YFSETQ. The CDR3 nucleotides read TGCGCCAGCAGCTTGGCCGGGGCGGGAACCACAGATACGCAGTATTTT. It translates to CASSLAGAGTTDTQYF.

The V and J genes are TRBV27 and TRBJ2-5; no reliable D call. Between the trimmed V and J ends, which lost 2 bases and 1 base, there was a span of 8 bases. Germline CDR1 is MNHEY and CDR2 is SMNVEV (reference sequence). CDR3 length: 14 residues. CDR3 region: CASSLLGSQETQYF. Here the CDR3 DNA reads TGTGCCAGCAGTTTACTTGGCAGCCAAGAGACCCAGTACTTC.

For this clone: Germline and junction disagree at one end, which may indicate a read error. The rearrangement joins TRBV6-1 to TRBJ2-4, with TRBD1 matching over 8 bases. Germline-derived CDR1 and CDR2 are MNHNS and SASEGT. The CDR3 totals 17 residues. CDR3 in amino acids: CASREETGDLAKNIQYF. CDR3 DNA: TGTGCCAGCAGGGAAGAGACAGGGGACCTAGCCAAAAACATTCAGTACTTC.

The chain couples TRBV7-2 to TRBJ2-5; 9 bases are shared with TRBD1. Per the germline V gene, CDR1 is SGHTA and CDR2 is FQGNSA. The junction had 6 bases not matched to a gene; V was cut back by 2 bases and J by 5 bases. This CDR3 spans 15 amino acids. Written as DNA, the CDR3 is TGTGCCAGCAGCTTAACAGGGGGCGAGATGGAGACCCAGTACTTC. Translating it yields CASSLTGGEMETQYF.

This rearrangement joins TRBV5-4 to TRBJ2-7, with 10 bases matching TRBD2. The V gene end was trimmed by 1 base and the J gene end by 4 bases; junction bases not matched to a gene: 5. CDR3 length: 15 amino acids. CDR1 is SGHNT, CDR2 YYREEE, per germline (reference sequence). For the CDR3, the DNA is TGTGCCAGCAGCTTGAAAAGCGGGAGGGCTTACGAGCAGTACTTC. Protein sequence: CASSLKSGRAYEQYF.

The V call is TRBV7-6, the J call TRBJ2-1; D is perhaps TRBD1 (6 bases). V lost 0 bases and J lost 6, with 12 bases in between. The CDR3 contains 15 residues. Germline V gives CDR1 SGHVS, CDR2 FNYEAQ. CDR3 loop: CASSLASLGGNEQFF. DNA of the CDR3: TGTGCCAGCAGCTTAGCCTCCCTAGGGGGCAATGAGCAGTTCTTC. Full variable domain (rest looked up from reference TRBV7-6 and TRBJ2-1): GAGVSQSPRYKVTKRGQDVALRCDPISGHVSLYWYRQALGQGPEFLTYFNYEAQQDKSGLPNDRFSAERPEGSISTLTIQRTEQRDSAMYRCASSLASLGGNEQFFGPGTRLTVL.

J is TRBJ1-1 and V is TRBV30; TRBD1 agrees at 7 bases. The V gene's germline CDR1 is GTSNPN and CDR2 SVGIG (reference sequence). CDR3 length: 14 residues. V lost 5 bases, J lost 5 bases, and 11 bases stayed unmatched. The chain's CDR3 is CAWQTGNTRTEAFF. CDR3 sequence (DNA): TGTGCCTGGCAGACAGGGAACACGAGGACTGAAGCTTTCTTT.

This rearrangement joins TRBV4-1 to TRBJ2-3, with 9 bases matching TRBD2. Losses at the gene ends were 3 bases for V and 4 bases for J; bases not matched to a gene: 5. The germline V gene encodes CDR1 MGHRA and CDR2 YSYEKL. The CDR3 is 15 amino acids. In nucleotides, the CDR3 is TGCGCCAGCAGCCACCGAGTAGCGGGAGCAGATACGCAGTATTTT. Translation gives CASSHRVAGADTQYF.

CDR3 amino acids: CASSLGVTNLPTDTQYF. The DNA of the CDR3 is TGTGCCAGCAGCTTAGGTGTGACAAACCTCCCCACAGATACGCAGTATTTT. The gene calls are TRBV7-8 and TRBJ2-3; D remains unclear. The CDR3 runs 17 residues. V lost 1 base and J 2 bases, leaving 16 bases between the germline ends. Germline CDR1 reads SGHVS; CDR2 reads FQNEAQ.

The V call is TRBV28, the J call TRBJ2-1; 16 bases are a match to TRBD2. CDR3 size: 17 residues. With 5 bases clipped from V and 12 bases from J, the junction kept 13 bases outside the gene matches. Germline V CDR1 and CDR2: MDHEN, SYDVKM. The CDR3 region is CASSRGAGLAGGPGQFF. The CDR3 nucleotides read TGTGCCAGCAGTCGTGGGGCGGGACTAGCGGGAGGGCCAGGGCAGTTCTTC.

The chain carries TRBV4-2 and TRBJ1-2; D is unresolved. Germline values: CDR1 LGHNA, CDR2 YNFKEQ. This CDR3 contains 16 residues. V lost 4 bases to trimming and J lost 0 bases, with 15 bases between them. CDR3 residues: CASSLSSAGANYGYTF. The CDR3 coding sequence is TGTGCCAGCAGCCTAAGTTCAGCCGGAGCTAACTATGGCTACACCTTC.

The chain couples TRBV28 to TRBJ2-5, with 7 bases that match TRBD2. CDR3 size: 15 residues. Per the germline V gene, CDR1 is MDHEN and CDR2 is SYDVKM. The trim removed 6 bases at V and 5 bases at J, leaving 12 bases unmatched. The CDR3: CASRTPQAGAETQYF. CDR3 DNA: TGTGCCAGCAGAACCCCCCAGGCGGGAGCCGAGACCCAGTACTTC. The entire variable domain, with the rest obtained from reference TRBV28 and TRBJ2-5, is as follows: DVKVTQSSRYLVKRTGEKVFLECVQDMDHENMFWYRQDPGLGLRLIYFSYDVKMKEKGDIPEGYSVSREKKERFSLILESASTNQTSMYLCASRTPQAGAETQYFGPGTRLLVL.

The chain uses TRBV18 and TRBJ2-7; 10 bases agree with TRBD1. The CDR3 totals 18 residues. The V gene's germline CDR1 is KGHSH and CDR2 LQKENI. Losses at the gene ends were 5 bases for V and 4 bases for J; bases not matched to a gene: 17. The CDR3 region is CASSSGTGDLIARYEQYF. In nucleotides, the CDR3 is TGTGCCAGCTCATCCGGGACAGGGGACCTAATAGCGCGATACGAGCAGTACTTC.

The gene calls are TRBV5-6 and TRBJ1-2; 8 positions agree with TRBD1. After removal of 8 bases from V and 8 bases from J, the junction contained 11 bases not matched to a gene. CDR3 size: 13 residues. Germline-derived CDR1 and CDR2 are SGHDT and YYEEEE. CDR3 coding DNA: TGTGCCAGTACCCAGACAGGGGCCGAAGGCTACACCTTC. It specifies CASTQTGAEGYTF.

V and J are TRBV6-1 and TRBJ2-3; 7 positions agree with TRBD2. Germline V gene data show CDR1 as MNHNS and CDR2 as SASEGT. J lost 4 bases, V lost 10 bases, and 14 bases had no gene match. CDR3 length: 15 residues. DNA for the CDR3: TGTGCCACGGAGGTGGGCGGGGGTTTCTCAGATACGCAGTATTTT. As protein: CATEVGGGFSDTQYF.

This chain joins TRBV27 and TRBJ2-7; perhaps TRBD1 as D (5 bases). V was pared by 3 bases and J by 5 bases, with 11 bases between. Germline V gene sequence: CDR1 MNHEY, CDR2 SMNVEV (reference sequence). The CDR3 spans 13 residues. The CDR3 DNA follows: TGTGCCAGCAGTTTTAGCAGGGCCCACGAGCAGTACTTC. Amino acid sequence: CASSFSRAHEQYF.

V usage is TRBV11-2 and J usage is TRBJ2-2; D not resolved. V shed 1 base and J shed 2 bases, with 8 bases lying between them. The V gene's germline CDR1 is SGHAT and CDR2 FQNNGV. The CDR3 runs 15 residues. CDR3: CASSLVSGNTGELFF. CDR3 bases: TGTGCCAGCAGCTTAGTATCAGGAAACACCGGGGAGCTGTTTTTT.

V is TRBV29-1 and J is TRBJ2-1, with TRBD2 as a possible D gene (5 bases). This CDR3 is built from 12 residues. The V end was cut by 7 bases, the J end by 3 bases, with 10 bases between. The germline V gene has CDR1 SQVTM and CDR2 ANQGSEA. The CDR3 protein is CSGRRDYNEQFF. CDR3 coding DNA: TGCAGCGGACGACGGGACTACAATGAGCAGTTCTTC.

This chain uses TRBV7-8 with TRBJ1-4; 10 positions match TRBD1. This CDR3 comprises 14 residues. The germline V gene encodes CDR1 SGHVS and CDR2 FQNEAQ. Losses at the gene ends were 3 bases for V and 7 bases for J; bases not matched to a gene: 2. CDR3 DNA: TGTGCCAGCAGCTTGACAGGGGGCGGTGAAAAACTGTTTTTT. Protein: CASSLTGGGEKLFF. Together with reference TRBV7-8 and TRBJ1-4, the CDR3 gives the full variable domain: GAGVSQSPRYKVAKRGQDVALRCDPISGHVSLFWYQQALGQGPEFLTYFQNEAQLDKSGLPSDRFFAERPEGSVSTLKIQRTQQEDSAVYLCASSLTGGGEKLFFGSGTQLSVL.